This is a list of T cell receptor beta chains from one sample in a study of T cell responses to AZD1222 COVID-19 vaccine. Libraries were prepared by immunoSEQ multiplex PCR; TCRdb keeps only in-frame clonotypes and omits some of them. Here the sample spans 120,000 to 150,000 clones, just over 90% being singletons. The material sequenced was peripheral blood, taken on day 0 of AZD1222 vaccination. The origin of the receptors is an adult in good health. Each CDR3 is given with its conserved first and last residue. The D gene is left open where the match is weak. The size of a clone is reported for some rows only, either as once, few or many, or as a class for expanded clones.

. TRBJ2-2 TRBV9 TRBD2 TGTGCCAGCAGCTGGGACCCAGGGCTAGCGGGTTTCACCGGGGAGCTGTTTTTT CASSWDPGLAGFTGELFF
. TRBJ1-1 TRBV28 . TGTGCCAGCAGTCAGGTAAACACTGAAGCTTTCTTT CASSQVNTEAFF
. TRBJ1-6 TRBV2 TRBD1 TGTGCCAGCAGGACGGGACAGGGGAATTCACCCCTCCACTTT CASRTGQGNSPLHF
. TRBJ1-1 TRBV24-1 . TGTGCCACCAGTGACCGACGCAGGGAAGGAGCTTTCTTT CATSDRRREGAFF
. TRBJ2-2 TRBV7-8 . TGTGCCAGCAGCTTATTAACACAGGGTGTGGCCGGGGAGCTGTTTTTT CASSLLTQGVAGELFF
. TRBJ1-2 TRBV3-1/TRBV3-2 TRBD1 TGTGCCAGCAGCAAAGAACGTACAGGGGGCTGGACTGGCTACACCTTC CASSKERTGGWTGYTF
. TRBJ1-3 TRBV4-2 . TGTGCCAGCAGCCAAATCCAGGGTCGGGGTGAAAACACCATATATTTT CASSQIQGRGENTIYF
. TRBJ1-5 TRBV4-1 . TGCGCCAGCAGCCAAGTGGGGTCATTTGGCAATCAGCCCCAGCATTTT CASSQVGSFGNQPQHF
. TRBJ2-7 TRBV28 . TGTGCCAGCCTTAACGGCTTCAGGGACGAGCAGTACTTC CASLNGFRDEQYF
. TRBJ1-6 TRBV19 . TGTGCCAGTAGTATTATGGGGGGCGGCTATAATTCACCCCTCCACTTT CASSIMGGGYNSPLHF
. TRBJ1-1 TRBV5-8 TRBD1 TGTGCCAGCAGCTTGCCTCAGGGGGATAGAACTGAAGCTTTCTTT CASSLPQGDRTEAFF
. TRBJ1-1 TRBV2 . TGTGCCAGCAGTGAAGATATGAACACTGAAGCTTTCTTT CASSEDMNTEAFF
. TRBJ1-2 TRBV3-1/TRBV3-2 TRBD1 TGTGCCAGCAGCCCGGAGGACAGGCTAGGAGGCTACACCTTC CASSPEDRLGGYTF
. TRBJ2-1 TRBV5-5 . TGTGCCAGCAGCCCGGATCCCAACAGGGTAGCCGATGAGCAGTTCTTC CASSPDPNRVADEQFF
. TRBJ1-5 TRBV5-6 . TGTGCCAGCAGCTTGAAGAGGGGACATCAGCCCCAGCATTTT CASSLKRGHQPQHF
. TRBJ1-6 TRBV7-9 . TGTGCCAGCAGCTTGGGAGGGGCTGGTAATTCACCCCTCCACTTT CASSLGGAGNSPLHF
few TRBJ1-2 TRBV27 TRBD1 TGTGCCAGCAGTCTCCGGACAGGGAGCTATGGCTACACCTTC CASSLRTGSYGYTF